These T cell receptor beta chains were read from a single sample in a study of T cells in Graves' hyperthyroidism and ophthalmopathy. TCRdb ran MiXCR on the multiplex PCR reads and lists one entry per CDR3 protein. The table records approximately 590,000 distinct CDR3 sequences, 15% to 19% of them present only once. The sample taken for sequencing was blood. The receptors here all came from a woman in her twenties or thirties with Graves' hyperthyroidism. CDR3s include the opening cysteine and the closing phenylalanine or tryptophan. D genes are given only for firm matches. Size is omitted from some rows. Given values are once, few, many or a class for expanded clones.

cdr3_aa cdr3_nt j_call v_call d_call clone_size
CASSPGVSGELFF TGCGCCAGCAGTCCGGGGGTTTCCGGGGAGCTGTTTTTT TRBJ2-2 TRBV10-1 . .
CATRGGPDQPQHF TGTGCCACCAGAGGGGGGCCGGATCAGCCCCAGCATTTT TRBJ1-5 TRBV24-1 . .
CASSPGGGRINEQFF TGTGCCAGCAGCCCCGGCGGGGGGCGGATCAATGAGCAGTTCTTC TRBJ2-1 TRBV7-9 TRBD2 many
CSVDLGLNTEAFF TGCAGCGTTGATTTGGGTCTGAACACTGAAGCTTTCTTT TRBJ1-1 TRBV29-1 . few
CASSPGQNLVAFF TGTGCCAGCAGCCCGGGACAGAACCTCGTAGCTTTCTTT TRBJ1-1 TRBV11-2 TRBD1 few
CASSQDLVGGNEQFF TGCGCCAGCAGCCAAGATTTGGTCGGGGGTAATGAGCAGTTCTTC TRBJ2-1 TRBV4-3 . .
CAWKTGGLEQFF TGTGCCTGGAAGACAGGGGGTCTTGAGCAGTTCTTC TRBJ2-1 TRBV30 TRBD1 many
CASSSGAPRRYEGIAFF TGTGCCAGCAGTTCCGGGGCACCCCGAAGATACGAAGGGATAGCTTTCTTT TRBJ1-1 TRBV6-1 . many
CASSNGDYQETQYF TGTGCCAGTAGTAACGGGGACTACCAAGAGACCCAGTACTTC TRBJ2-5 TRBV19 . few
CASSSGLADFTDTQYF TGTGCCAGCAGCTCGGGACTAGCGGACTTCACAGATACGCAGTATTTT TRBJ2-3 TRBV11-2 TRBD2 many
CAITRDRENTEAFF TGTGCCATCACCCGGGACAGGGAGAACACTGAAGCTTTCTTT TRBJ1-1 TRBV10-3 TRBD1 many
CAWTPGQKYEQFF TGTGCCTGGACACCGGGACAGAAGTATGAGCAGTTCTTC TRBJ2-1 TRBV30 TRBD1 many
CASSLEGTGGTTQYF TGTGCCAGCAGCTTGGAGGGGACAGGGGGCACTACGCAGTATTTT TRBJ2-3 TRBV5-6 TRBD1 many
CASSEISYEQYF TGTGCCAGCAGCGAGATCTCCTACGAGCAGTACTTC TRBJ2-7 TRBV9 . few
CAIMSEPSYGYTF TGTGCCATCATGAGCGAGCCCTCCTATGGCTACACCTTC TRBJ1-2 TRBV10-3 . many
CASSPDLGLNTEAFF TGTGCCAGCAGCCCAGATCTCGGACTGAACACTGAAGCTTTCTTT TRBJ1-1 TRBV27 . many